This T cell receptor beta chain originates from a study of identical twins. From the 5' RACE reads, TCRdb called clonotypes with MiXCR, one entry per CDR3 protein. The top ten hold 13% of the sample, which has some 760,000 distinct CDR3 sequences, about 18% seen once. These data also featured in a second study, about T cells expressing NK-cell markers. From that paper: The study drew TCR beta repertoires from sorted CD3+CD56+NKG2C+, CD3+CD56+NKG2C- and CD3+CD56-NKG2C+ T cells. There were a handful of donors in whom these clonotypes also led the CD3+CD56-NKG2C+ fraction.

This clonotype was sampled from a woman younger than 35 in good health. The sample taken for sequencing was PBMCs.

CDR3 protein: CASSQGPRETQYF. The CDR3 DNA reads as TGTGCCAGCAGCCAAGGACCCAGGGAGACCCAGTACTTC. The chain couples TRBV3-1 to TRBJ2-5; D uncertain. Looked up from germline, CDR1 is LGHDT and CDR2 is YNNKEL (reference sequence). The CDR3 sequence is 13 residues long. V lost 1 base, J lost 5 bases, and 8 bases lay in between.